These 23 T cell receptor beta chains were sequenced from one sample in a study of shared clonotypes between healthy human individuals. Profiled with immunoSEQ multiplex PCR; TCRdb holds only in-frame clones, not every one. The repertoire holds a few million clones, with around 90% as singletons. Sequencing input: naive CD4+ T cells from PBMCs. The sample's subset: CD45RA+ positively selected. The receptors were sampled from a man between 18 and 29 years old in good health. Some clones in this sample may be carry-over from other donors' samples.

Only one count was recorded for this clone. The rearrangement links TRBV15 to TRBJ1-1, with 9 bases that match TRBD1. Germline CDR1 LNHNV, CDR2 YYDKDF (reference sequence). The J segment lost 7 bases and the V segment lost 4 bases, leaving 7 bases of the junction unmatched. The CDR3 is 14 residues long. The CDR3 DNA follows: TGTGCCACCAGCATTGGACAGGGGCTCATTGAAGCTTTCTTT. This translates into CATSIGQGLIEAFF. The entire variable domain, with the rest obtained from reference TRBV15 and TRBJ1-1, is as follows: DAMVIQNPRYQVTQFGKPVTLSCSQTLNHNVMYWYQQKSSQAPKLLFHYYDKDFNNEADTPDNFQSRRPNTSFCFLDIRSPGLGDTAMYLCATSIGQGLIEAFFGQGTRLTVV.

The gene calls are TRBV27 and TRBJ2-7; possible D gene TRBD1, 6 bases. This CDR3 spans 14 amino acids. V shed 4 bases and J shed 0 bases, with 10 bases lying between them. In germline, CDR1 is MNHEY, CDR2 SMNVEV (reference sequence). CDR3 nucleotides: TGTGCCAGCAGTTACACAGGGAGCTCCTACGAGCAGTACTTC. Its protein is CASSYTGSSYEQYF.

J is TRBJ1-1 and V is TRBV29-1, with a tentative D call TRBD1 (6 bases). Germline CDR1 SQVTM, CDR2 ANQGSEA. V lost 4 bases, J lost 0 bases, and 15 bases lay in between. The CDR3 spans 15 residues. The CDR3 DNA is TGCAGCGTTGGGGGACAACTCGCACTGAACACTGAAGCTTTCTTT. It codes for CSVGGQLALNTEAFF.

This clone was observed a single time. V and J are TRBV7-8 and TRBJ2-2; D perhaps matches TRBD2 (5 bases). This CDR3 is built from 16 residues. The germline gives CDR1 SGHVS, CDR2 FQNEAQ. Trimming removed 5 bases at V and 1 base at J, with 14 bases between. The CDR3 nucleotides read TGTGCCAGCAGCGAGGGAGCAGCGAGGAACACCGGGGAGCTGTTTTTT. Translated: CASSEGAARNTGELFF.

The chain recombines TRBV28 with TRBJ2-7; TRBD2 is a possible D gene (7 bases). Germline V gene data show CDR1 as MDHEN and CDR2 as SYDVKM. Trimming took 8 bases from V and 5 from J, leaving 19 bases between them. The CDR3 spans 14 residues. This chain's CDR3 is CASYGRQGRDEQYF. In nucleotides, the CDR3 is TGTGCCAGCTACGGGCGGCAGGGGAGGGACGAGCAGTACTTC.

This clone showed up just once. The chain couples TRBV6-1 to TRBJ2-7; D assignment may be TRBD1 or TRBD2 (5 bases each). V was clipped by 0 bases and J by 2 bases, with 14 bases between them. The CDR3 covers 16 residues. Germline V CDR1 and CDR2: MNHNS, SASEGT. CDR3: CASSEAGMGRPYEQYF. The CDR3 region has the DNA TGTGCCAGCAGTGAAGCGGGTATGGGACGGCCCTACGAGCAGTACTTC.

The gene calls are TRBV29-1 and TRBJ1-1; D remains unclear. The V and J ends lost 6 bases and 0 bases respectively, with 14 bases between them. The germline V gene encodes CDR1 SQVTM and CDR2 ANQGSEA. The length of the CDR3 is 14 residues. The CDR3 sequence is CSVARLLMNTEAFF. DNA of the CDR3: TGCAGCGTCGCCCGGCTCCTGATGAACACTGAAGCTTTCTTT.

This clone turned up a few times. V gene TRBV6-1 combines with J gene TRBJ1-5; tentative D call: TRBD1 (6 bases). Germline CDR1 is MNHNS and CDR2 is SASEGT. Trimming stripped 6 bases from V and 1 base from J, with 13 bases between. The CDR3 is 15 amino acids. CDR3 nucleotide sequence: TGTGCCAGCAGGAGAATTACAGGGAGCAATCAGCCCCAGCATTTT. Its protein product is CASRRITGSNQPQHF.

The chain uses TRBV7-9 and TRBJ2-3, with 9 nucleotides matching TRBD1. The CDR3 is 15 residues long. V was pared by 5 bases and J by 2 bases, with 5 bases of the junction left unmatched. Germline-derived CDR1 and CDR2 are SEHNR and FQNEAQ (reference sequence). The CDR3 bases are TGTGCCAGCAGCATTACAGGGGGCTACACAGATACGCAGTATTTT. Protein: CASSITGGYTDTQYF.

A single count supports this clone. The CDR3 DNA sequence: TGTGCCAGTAGTGTCTTGACCGTTAGCACAGATACGCAGTATTTT. Amino acid sequence: CASSVLTVSTDTQYF. The V call is TRBV19, the J call TRBJ2-3, with D uncertain. The CDR3 consists of 15 residues. Germline CDR1 is LNHDA and CDR2 is SQIVND (reference sequence). Trimming took 5 bases from V and 0 from J, leaving 12 bases between them. The full variable domain, completed using reference TRBV19 and TRBJ2-3, is DGGITQSPKYLFRKEGQNVTLSCEQNLNHDAMYWYRQDPGQGLRLIYYSQIVNDFQKGDIAEGYSVSREKKESFPLTVTSAQKNPTAFYLCASSVLTVSTDTQYFGPGTRLTVL.

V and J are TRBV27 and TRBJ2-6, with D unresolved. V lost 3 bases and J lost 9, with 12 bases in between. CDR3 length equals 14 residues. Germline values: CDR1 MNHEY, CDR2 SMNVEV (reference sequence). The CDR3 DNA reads TGTGCCAGCAGTTTCTCGTGGGTTGACAACGTCCTGACTTTC. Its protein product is CASSFSWVDNVLTF.

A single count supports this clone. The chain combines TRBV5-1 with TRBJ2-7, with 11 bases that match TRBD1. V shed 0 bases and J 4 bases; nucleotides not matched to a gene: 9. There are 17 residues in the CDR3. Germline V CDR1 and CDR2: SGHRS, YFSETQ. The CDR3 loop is CASSLGTGGAGLYEQYF. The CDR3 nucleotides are TGCGCCAGCAGCTTGGGGACAGGGGGCGCGGGTCTTTACGAGCAGTACTTC. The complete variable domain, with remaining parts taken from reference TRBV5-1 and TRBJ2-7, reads KAGVTQTPRYLIKTRGQQVTLSCSPISGHRSVSWYQQTPGQGLQFLFEYFSETQRNKGNFPGRFSGRQFSNSRSEMNVSTLELGDSALYLCASSLGTGGAGLYEQYFGPGTRLTVT.

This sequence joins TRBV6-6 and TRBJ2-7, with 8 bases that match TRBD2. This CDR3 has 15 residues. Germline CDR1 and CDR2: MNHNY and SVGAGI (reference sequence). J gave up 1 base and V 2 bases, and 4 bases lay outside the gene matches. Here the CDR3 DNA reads TGTGCCAGCAGTTACACCCAGCGGGAGTCCTACGAGCAGTACTTC. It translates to CASSYTQRESYEQYF.

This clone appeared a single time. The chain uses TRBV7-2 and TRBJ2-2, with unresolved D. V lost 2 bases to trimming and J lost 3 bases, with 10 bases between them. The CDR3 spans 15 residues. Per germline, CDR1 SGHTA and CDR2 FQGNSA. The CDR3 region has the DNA TGTGCCAGCAGCTTAAAGGCGTCGGACACCGGGGAGCTGTTTTTT. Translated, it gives CASSLKASDTGELFF.

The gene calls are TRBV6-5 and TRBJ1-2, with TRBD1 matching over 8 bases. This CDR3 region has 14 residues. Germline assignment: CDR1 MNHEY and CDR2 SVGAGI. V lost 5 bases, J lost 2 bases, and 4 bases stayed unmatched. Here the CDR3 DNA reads TGTGCCAGCAGTCCGGGACAGGCCAACTATGGCTACACCTTC. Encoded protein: CASSPGQANYGYTF.

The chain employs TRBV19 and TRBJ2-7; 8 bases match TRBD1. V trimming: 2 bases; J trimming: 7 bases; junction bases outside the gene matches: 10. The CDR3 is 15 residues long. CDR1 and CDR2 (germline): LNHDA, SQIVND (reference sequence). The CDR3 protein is CASSIPLTGAGEQYF. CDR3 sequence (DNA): TGTGCCAGTAGTATACCCTTGACAGGGGCGGGGGAGCAGTACTTC.

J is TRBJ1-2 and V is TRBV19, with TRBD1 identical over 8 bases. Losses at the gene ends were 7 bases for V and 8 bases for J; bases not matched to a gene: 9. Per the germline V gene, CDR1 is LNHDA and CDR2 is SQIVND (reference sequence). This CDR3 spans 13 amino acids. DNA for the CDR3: TGTGCCAGTATAGACAGGGGAAGAGGCGGCTACACCTTC. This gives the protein CASIDRGRGGYTF.

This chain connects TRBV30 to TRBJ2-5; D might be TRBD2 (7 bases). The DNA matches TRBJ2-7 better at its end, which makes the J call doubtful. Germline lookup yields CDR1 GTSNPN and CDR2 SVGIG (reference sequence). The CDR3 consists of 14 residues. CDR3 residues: CAWSPGEGYYEQYF. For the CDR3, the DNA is TGTGCCTGGAGCCCAGGGGAGGGGTACTACGAGCAGTACTTC.

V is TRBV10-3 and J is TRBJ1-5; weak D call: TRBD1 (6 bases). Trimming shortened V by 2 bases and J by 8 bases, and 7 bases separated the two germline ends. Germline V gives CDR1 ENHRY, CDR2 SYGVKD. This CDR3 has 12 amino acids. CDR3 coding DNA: TGTGCCATCAGTGAGGGACAGAAGCCCCAGCATTTT. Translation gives CAISEGQKPQHF.

The CDR3 sequence is CASSLLPGQGARTEAFF. The DNA for the CDR3 is TGTGCCAGCAGTTTGCTGCCGGGACAGGGGGCGCGCACTGAAGCTTTCTTT. The V gene is TRBV28, the J gene TRBJ1-1; 12 bases are shared with TRBD1. The CDR3 loop spans 17 amino acids. The trim removed 3 bases at V and 4 bases at J, leaving 9 bases unmatched. In germline, CDR1 is MDHEN, CDR2 SYDVKM.

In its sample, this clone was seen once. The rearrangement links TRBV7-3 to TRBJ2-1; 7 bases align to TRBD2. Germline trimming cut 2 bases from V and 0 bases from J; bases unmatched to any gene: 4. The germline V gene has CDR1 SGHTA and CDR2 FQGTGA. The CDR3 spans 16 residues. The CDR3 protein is CASSLGRGSSYNEQFF. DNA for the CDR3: TGTGCCAGCAGCTTAGGGCGCGGGAGCTCCTACAATGAGCAGTTCTTC. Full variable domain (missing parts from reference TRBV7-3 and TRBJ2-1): GAGVSQTPSNKVTEKGKYVELRCDPISGHTALYWYRQSLGQGPEFLIYFQGTGAADDSGLPNDRFFAVRPEGSVSTLKIQRTERGDSAVYLCASSLGRGSSYNEQFFGPGTRLTVL.

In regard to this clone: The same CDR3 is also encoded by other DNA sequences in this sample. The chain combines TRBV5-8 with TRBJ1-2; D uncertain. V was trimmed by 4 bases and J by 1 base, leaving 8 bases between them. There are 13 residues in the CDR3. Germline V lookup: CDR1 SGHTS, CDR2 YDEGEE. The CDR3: CASSRDSNYGYTF. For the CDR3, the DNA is TGTGCCAGCAGCCGTGATAGTAACTATGGCTACACCTTC.

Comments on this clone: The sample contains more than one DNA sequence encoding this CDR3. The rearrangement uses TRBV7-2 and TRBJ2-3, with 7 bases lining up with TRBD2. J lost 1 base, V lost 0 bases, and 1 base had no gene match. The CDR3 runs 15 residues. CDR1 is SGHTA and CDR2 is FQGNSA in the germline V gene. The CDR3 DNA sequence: TGTGCCAGCAGCTTAGCGGCGGGAGGCACAGATACGCAGTATTTT. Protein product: CASSLAAGGTDTQYF.